This is a list of T cell receptor beta chains from one sample in a study of T cells after somatic rescue of genetic block. Some clones are missing from TCRdb's copy, which holds only in-frame ones; the method was immunoSEQ multiplex PCR. The sample yields 55,000 to 70,000 clones, around 90% seen once. Sequencing was done on a sample of peripheral blood mononuclear cells (PBMCs). The receptors derive from a middle-aged man. CDR3s include the opening cysteine and the closing phenylalanine or tryptophan. A D gene is named only where the DNA matches it firmly. Size is omitted from some rows. Given values are once, few, many or a class for expanded clones.

>.|.|TRBV6-1|TRBJ1-2
TGTGCCAGCAGGGAAGAAGGCCTATGGAGCTACACCTTC
CASREEGLWSYTF
>.|.|TRBV5-8|TRBJ1-5
TGTGCCAGCAGCTTGGCAGGTAGACAGCCCCAGCATTTT
CASSLAGRQPQHF
>.|.|TRBV19|TRBJ2-7
TGTGCCAGTAGTATGAACAGGGATTCCTACGAGCAGTACTTC
CASSMNRDSYEQYF
>.|TRBD1|TRBV19|TRBJ1-2
TGTGCCAGTAGCTACTATGGGACAGGGGAAAACTATGGCTACACCTTC
CASSYYGTGENYGYTF
>.|TRBD2|TRBV2|TRBJ2-2
TGTGCCAGCAGCAGACTAGCGGGAGCGAACACCGGGGAGCTGTTTTTT
CASSRLAGANTGELFF
>.|.|TRBV4-1|TRBJ1-1
TGCGCCAGCAGACGTACAGAGAACACTGAAGCTTTCTTT
CASRRTENTEAFF
>.|TRBD2|TRBV7-8|TRBJ2-5
TGTGCCAGCAGCCAAACGGGACTAGGTGGAGAGACCCAGTACTTC
CASSQTGLGGETQYF
>.|.|TRBV5-6|TRBJ2-2
TGTGCCAGCAGCTTCGGAGGGTGGGACACCGGGGAGCTGTTTTTT
CASSFGGWDTGELFF
>.|TRBD1|TRBV10-3|TRBJ2-6
TGTGCCATCAGTTCGACAGGGTCTGGGGCCAACGTCCTGACTTTC
CAISSTGSGANVLTF
>once|.|TRBV10-1|TRBJ2-7
TGCGCCAGCAGTGAGGGGGCCCGAAACGAGCAGTACTTC
CASSEGARNEQYF
>.|.|TRBV27|TRBJ2-3
TGTGCCAGCGGCCACGTTACAGATACGCAGTATTTT
CASGHVTDTQYF
>.|TRBD1|TRBV7-3|TRBJ2-1
TGTGCCAGCAGCTTAAAGGGACAGGGGGTCTACAATGAGCAGTTCTTC
CASSLKGQGVYNEQFF
>.|TRBD2|TRBV5-4|TRBJ2-1
TGTGCCAGCAGCCCCGGGACTAGCAGTGAGCAGTTCTTC
CASSPGTSSEQFF
>.|.|TRBV7-2|TRBJ2-1
TGTGCCAGCCTTGGAAGAGTAAATGAGCAGTTCTTC
CASLGRVNEQFF
>.|.|TRBV4-2|TRBJ1-1
TGTGCCAGCAGCTTGATTGCGAATGAAGCTTTCTTT
CASSLIANEAFF
>.|TRBD1|TRBV11-2|TRBJ1-2
TGTGCCAGCAGCAAAGGGACAGGGGGCAAACCTGCCTATGGCTACACCTTC
CASSKGTGGKPAYGYTF